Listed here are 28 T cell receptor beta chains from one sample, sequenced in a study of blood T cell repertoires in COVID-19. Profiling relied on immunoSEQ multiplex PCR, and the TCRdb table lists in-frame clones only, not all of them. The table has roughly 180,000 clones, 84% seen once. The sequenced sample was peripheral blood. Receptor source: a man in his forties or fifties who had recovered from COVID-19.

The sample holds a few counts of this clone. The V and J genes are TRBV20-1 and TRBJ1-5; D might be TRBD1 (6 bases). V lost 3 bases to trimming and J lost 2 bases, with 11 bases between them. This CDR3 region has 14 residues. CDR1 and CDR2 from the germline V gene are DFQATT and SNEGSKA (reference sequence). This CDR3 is CSASQGRRNQPQHF. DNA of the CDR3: TGCAGTGCTAGTCAGGGGAGACGCAATCAGCCCCAGCATTTT.

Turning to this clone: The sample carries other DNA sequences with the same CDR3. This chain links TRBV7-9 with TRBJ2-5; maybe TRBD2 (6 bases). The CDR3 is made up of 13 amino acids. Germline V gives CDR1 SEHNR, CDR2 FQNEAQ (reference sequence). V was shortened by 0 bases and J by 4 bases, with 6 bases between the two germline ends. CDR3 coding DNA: TGTGCCAGCAGCTTAGCGGGAGGAGAGACCCAGTACTTC. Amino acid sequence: CASSLAGGETQYF.

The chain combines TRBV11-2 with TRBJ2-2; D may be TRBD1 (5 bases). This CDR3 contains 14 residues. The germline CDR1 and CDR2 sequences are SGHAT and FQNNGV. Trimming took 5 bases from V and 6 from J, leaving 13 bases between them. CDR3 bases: TGTGCCAGCAGCGATTTTTCAGGGTCCGGGGAGCTGTTTTTT. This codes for CASSDFSGSGELFF.

The CDR3 protein is CAWSTGTGDTEAFF. The CDR3 coding sequence is TGTGCCTGGAGTACCGGGACAGGGGACACTGAAGCTTTCTTT. J is TRBJ1-1 and V is TRBV30, with 10 bases identical to TRBD1. V lost 2 bases, J lost 3 bases, and 3 bases stayed unmatched. From germline, CDR1 is GTSNPN and CDR2 SVGIG (reference sequence). The CDR3 totals 14 residues.

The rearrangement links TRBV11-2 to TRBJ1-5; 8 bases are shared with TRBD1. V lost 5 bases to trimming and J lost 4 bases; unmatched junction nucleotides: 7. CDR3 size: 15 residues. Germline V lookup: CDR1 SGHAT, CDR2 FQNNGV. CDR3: CASSPGTGQNQPQHF. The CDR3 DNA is TGTGCCAGCAGCCCAGGGACAGGTCAAAATCAGCCCCAGCATTTT.

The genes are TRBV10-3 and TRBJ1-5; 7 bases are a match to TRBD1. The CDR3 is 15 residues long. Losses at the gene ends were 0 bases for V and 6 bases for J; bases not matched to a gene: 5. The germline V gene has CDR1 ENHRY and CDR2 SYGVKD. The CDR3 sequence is CAISESGGTPQPQHF. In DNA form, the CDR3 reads TGTGCCATCAGTGAGTCAGGGGGCACCCCTCAGCCCCAGCATTTT.

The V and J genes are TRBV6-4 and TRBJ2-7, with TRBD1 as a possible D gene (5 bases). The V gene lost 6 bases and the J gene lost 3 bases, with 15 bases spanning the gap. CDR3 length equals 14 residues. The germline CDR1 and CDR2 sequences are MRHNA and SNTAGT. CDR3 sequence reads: CASRPPAGIYEQYF. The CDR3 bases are TGTGCCAGCAGGCCTCCGGCAGGGATCTACGAGCAGTACTTC.

CDR3 coding DNA: TGTGCCTGGGGGACAGGATTCGAGCAGTACTTC. Translated, it gives CAWGTGFEQYF. The genes are TRBV30 and TRBJ2-7; 8 bases are a match to TRBD1. Germline V gene sequence: CDR1 GTSNPN, CDR2 SVGIG (reference sequence). With 5 bases clipped from V and 6 bases from J, the junction kept 3 bases outside the gene matches. The CDR3 sequence is 11 residues long.

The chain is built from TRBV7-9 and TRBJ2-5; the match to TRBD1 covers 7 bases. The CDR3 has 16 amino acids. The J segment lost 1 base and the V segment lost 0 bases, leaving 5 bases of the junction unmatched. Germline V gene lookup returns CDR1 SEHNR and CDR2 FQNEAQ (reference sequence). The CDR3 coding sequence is TGTGCCAGCAGCTTAGCTGCCCAGGGGGTCCAAGAGACCCAGTACTTC. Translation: CASSLAAQGVQETQYF.

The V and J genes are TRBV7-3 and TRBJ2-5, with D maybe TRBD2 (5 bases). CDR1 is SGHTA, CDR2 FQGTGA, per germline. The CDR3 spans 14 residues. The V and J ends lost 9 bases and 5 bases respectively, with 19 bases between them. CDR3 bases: TGTGCCAGTTCCGAGGGCTCGAGCGGTGAGACCCAGTACTTC. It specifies CASSEGSSGETQYF.

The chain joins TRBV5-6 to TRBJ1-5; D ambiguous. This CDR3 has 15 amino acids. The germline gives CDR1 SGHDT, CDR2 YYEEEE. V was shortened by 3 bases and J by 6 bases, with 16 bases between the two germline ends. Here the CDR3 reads CASSSRVLSAQPQHF. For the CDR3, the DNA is TGTGCCAGCAGCTCCCGGGTTTTAAGTGCTCAGCCCCAGCATTTT.

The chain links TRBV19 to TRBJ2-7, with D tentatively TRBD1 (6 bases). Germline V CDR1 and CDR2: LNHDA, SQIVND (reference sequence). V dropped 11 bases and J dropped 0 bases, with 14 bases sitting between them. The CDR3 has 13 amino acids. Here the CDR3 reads CASREQGSYEQYF. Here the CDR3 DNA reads TGTGCCTCGAGAGAACAGGGCTCCTACGAGCAGTACTTC.

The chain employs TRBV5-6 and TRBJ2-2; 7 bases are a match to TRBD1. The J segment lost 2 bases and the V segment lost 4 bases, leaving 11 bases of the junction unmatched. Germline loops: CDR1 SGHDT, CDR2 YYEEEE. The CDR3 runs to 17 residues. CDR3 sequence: CASSALETGLNTGELFF. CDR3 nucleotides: TGTGCCAGCAGCGCCCTAGAGACAGGGCTTAACACCGGGGAGCTGTTTTTT.

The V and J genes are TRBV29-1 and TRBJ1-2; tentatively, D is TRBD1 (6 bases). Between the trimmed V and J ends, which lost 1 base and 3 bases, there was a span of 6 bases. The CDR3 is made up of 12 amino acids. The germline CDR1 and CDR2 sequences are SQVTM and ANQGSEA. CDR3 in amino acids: CSVEAGDYGYTF. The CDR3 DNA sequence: TGCAGCGTTGAAGCAGGGGACTATGGCTACACCTTC. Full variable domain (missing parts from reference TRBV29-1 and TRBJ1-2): SAVISQKPSRDICQRGTSLTIQCQVDSQVTMMFWYRQQPGQSLTLIATANQGSEATYESGFVIDKFPISRPNLTFSTLTVSNMSPEDSSIYLCSVEAGDYGYTFGSGTRLTVV.

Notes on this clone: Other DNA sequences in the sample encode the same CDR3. The CDR3 sequence is CASSLEGRGVYEQYF. The CDR3 region has the DNA TGTGCCAGCAGCTTGGAGGGTCGGGGGGTATACGAGCAGTACTTC. The chain couples TRBV5-5 to TRBJ2-7; TRBD2 matches at 7 bases. After removal of 0 bases from V and 4 bases from J, the junction contained 7 bases not matched to a gene. Germline CDR1 and CDR2: SGHKS and YYEKEE (reference sequence). The CDR3 spans 15 residues.

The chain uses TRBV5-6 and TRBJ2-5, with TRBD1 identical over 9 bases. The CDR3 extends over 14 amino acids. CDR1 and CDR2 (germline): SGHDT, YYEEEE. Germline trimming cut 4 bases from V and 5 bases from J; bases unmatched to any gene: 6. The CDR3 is CASSRDRVTETQYF. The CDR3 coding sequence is TGTGCCAGCAGCCGGGACAGGGTGACGGAGACCCAGTACTTC.

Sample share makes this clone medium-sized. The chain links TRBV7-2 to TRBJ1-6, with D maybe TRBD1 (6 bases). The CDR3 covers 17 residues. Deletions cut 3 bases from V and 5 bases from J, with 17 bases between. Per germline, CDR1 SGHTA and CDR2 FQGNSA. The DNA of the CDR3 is TGTGCCAGCAGCTTCTCCCCCTACAGGGTGCATAATTCACCCCTCCACTTT. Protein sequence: CASSFSPYRVHNSPLHF.

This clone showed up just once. CDR3 DNA sequence: TGTGCCAGCAGCCCCGACAGAAATAATTCACCCCTCCACTTT. Amino acids: CASSPDRNNSPLHF. V usage is TRBV11-2 and J usage is TRBJ1-6; tentative D call: TRBD1 (5 bases). This CDR3 is built from 14 residues. Trimming left V 5 bases short and J 5 bases short, with 10 bases between. Germline V CDR1 and CDR2: SGHAT, FQNNGV.

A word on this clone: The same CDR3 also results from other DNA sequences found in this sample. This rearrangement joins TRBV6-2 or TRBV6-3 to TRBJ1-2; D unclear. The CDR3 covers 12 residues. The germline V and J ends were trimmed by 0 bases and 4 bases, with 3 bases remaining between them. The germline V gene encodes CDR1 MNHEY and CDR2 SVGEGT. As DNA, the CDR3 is TGTGCCAGCAGTTACTCGAGCTATGGCTACACCTTC. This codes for CASSYSSYGYTF.

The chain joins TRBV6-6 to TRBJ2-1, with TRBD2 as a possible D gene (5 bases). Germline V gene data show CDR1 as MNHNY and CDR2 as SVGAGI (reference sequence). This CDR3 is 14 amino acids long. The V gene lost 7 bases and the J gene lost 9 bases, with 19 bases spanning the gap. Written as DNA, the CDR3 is TGTGCCAGCAATCCCGGGGATGATACACGTGAGCAGTTCTTC. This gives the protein CASNPGDDTREQFF.

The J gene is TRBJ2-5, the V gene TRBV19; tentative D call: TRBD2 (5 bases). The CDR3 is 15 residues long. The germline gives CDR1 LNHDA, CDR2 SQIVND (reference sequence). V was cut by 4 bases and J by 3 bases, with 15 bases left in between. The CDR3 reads CASSRGKLEKETQYF. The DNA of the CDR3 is TGTGCCAGTAGTAGAGGGAAATTAGAGAAAGAGACCCAGTACTTC.

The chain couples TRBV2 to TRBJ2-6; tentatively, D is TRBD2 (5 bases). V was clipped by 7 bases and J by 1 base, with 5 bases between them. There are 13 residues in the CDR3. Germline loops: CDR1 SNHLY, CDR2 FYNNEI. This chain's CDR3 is CASTGSGANVLTF. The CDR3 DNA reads TGTGCCAGCACGGGGTCTGGGGCCAACGTCCTGACTTTC.

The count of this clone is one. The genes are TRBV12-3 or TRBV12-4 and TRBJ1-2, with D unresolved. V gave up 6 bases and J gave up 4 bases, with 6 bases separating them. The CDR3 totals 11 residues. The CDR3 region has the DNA TGTGCCAGCAGCTACAGCTATGGCTACACCTTC. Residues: CASSYSYGYTF.

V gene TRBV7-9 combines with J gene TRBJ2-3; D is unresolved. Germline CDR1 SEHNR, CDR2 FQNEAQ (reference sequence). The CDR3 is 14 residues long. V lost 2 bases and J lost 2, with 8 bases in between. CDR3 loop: CASSLSTDTDTQYF. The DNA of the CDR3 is TGTGCCAGCAGCTTAAGCACCGACACAGATACGCAGTATTTT.

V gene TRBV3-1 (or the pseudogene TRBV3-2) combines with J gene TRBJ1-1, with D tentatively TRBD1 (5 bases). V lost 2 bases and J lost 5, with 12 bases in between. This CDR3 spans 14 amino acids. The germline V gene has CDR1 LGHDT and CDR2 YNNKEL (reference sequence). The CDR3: CASSQWGQRTEAFF. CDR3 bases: TGTGCCAGCAGCCAATGGGGCCAGAGGACTGAAGCTTTCTTT.

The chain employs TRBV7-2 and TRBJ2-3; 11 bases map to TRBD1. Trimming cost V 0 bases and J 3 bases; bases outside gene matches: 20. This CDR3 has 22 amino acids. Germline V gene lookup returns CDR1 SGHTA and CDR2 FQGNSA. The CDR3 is CASSLALPGTGGRRKQTDTQYF. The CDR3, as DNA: TGTGCCAGCAGCTTAGCTTTACCCGGGACAGGGGGTCGCAGAAAGCAGACAGATACGCAGTATTTT.

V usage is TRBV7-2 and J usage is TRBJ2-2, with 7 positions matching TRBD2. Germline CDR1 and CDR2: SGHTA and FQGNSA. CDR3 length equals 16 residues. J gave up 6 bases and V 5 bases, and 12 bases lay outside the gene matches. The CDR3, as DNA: TGTGCCAGCAGCCCCCGGACTGTTGGACTAGCCGGGGAGCTGTTTTTT. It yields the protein CASSPRTVGLAGELFF.

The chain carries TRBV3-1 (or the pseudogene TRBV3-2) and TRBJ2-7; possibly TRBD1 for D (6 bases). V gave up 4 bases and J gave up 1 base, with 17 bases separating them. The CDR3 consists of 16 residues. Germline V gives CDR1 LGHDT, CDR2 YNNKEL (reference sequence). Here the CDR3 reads CASSPRGTQASYEQYF. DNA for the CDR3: TGTGCCAGCAGCCCAAGGGGGACCCAGGCTTCCTACGAGCAGTACTTC.